One and the same sample provided the 6 T cell receptor beta chains below, sequenced in a study of T cells in Graves' hyperthyroidism and ophthalmopathy (dated by TCRdb to between 2017 and 2020). The library was produced with multiplex PCR. Sequencing relied on an Illumina HiSeq 2000. TCR beta CDR3 regions were amplified from RNA transcripts. The first round of RT-PCR for the TCR CDR3 was performed with the HTBI primer set and the Qiagen OneStep RT-PCR kit. TCRdb took the public reads, trimmed them with fastp at Q25, ran MiXCR for clone calling and kept in-frame beta chains. Rows merge per CDR3 protein into single entries with the most common DNA and genes. This sample is represented by approximately 700,000 distinct CDR3 sequences; around 15% of them were singletons. The ten largest clones add up to approximately 8% of the sample. The sequenced sample was blood. The receptor source for this set is a man aged 18 to 29 with Graves' hyperthyroidism.

In its sample, this clonotype was seen a few times. DNA of the CDR3: TGTGCCAGCAGCTCCAATCTAGCCAAAAACATTCAGTACTTC. This translates into CASSSNLAKNIQYF. The chain carries TRBV3-1 and TRBJ2-4; D is undetermined. CDR1 and CDR2 (germline): LGHDT, YNNKEL (reference sequence). V lost 5 bases and J lost 0, with 8 bases in between. This CDR3 has 14 residues. The full variable domain, in which reference TRBV3-1 and TRBJ2-4 provide the parts outside the CDR3, is DTAVSQTPKYLVTQMGNDKSIKCEQNLGHDTMYWYKQDSKKFLKIMFSYNNKELIINETVPNRFSPKSPDKAHLNLHINSLELGDSAVYFCASSSNLAKNIQYFGAGTRLSVL.

Many counts were recorded for this clonotype. V usage is TRBV30 and J usage is TRBJ2-2; D not certain. The germline gives CDR1 GTSNPN, CDR2 SVGIG (reference sequence). Trimming shortened V by 8 bases and J by 6 bases, and 10 bases separated the two germline ends. The CDR3 loop spans 11 amino acids. CDR3 nucleotide sequence: TGTGCCCTCCATCGCGCCGGGGAGCTGTTTTTT. Its protein is CALHRAGELFF.

V usage is TRBV6-2 or TRBV6-3 and J usage is TRBJ2-1, with TRBD2 matching over 10 bases. Germline loops: CDR1 MNHEY, CDR2 SVGEGT. This CDR3 has 16 residues. The trim removed 2 bases at V and 6 bases at J, leaving 7 bases unmatched. CDR3 loop: CASSYRKREGRNEQFF. CDR3 nucleotide sequence: TGTGCCAGCAGTTACCGTAAGCGGGAGGGCCGCAATGAGCAGTTCTTC.

This clonotype was observed a handful of times. The rearrangement joins TRBV7-2 to TRBJ2-2; TRBD2 matches at 7 bases. CDR3 length: 18 amino acids. J lost 5 bases, V lost 3 bases, and 15 bases had no gene match. The germline CDR1 and CDR2 sequences are SGHTA and FQGNSA. CDR3 sequence (DNA): TGTGCCAGCAGCTTCCCGTCCGGGGGGACGCGCGGGACCGGGGAGCTGTTTTTT. Protein sequence: CASSFPSGGTRGTGELFF. Full variable domain (missing parts from reference TRBV7-2 and TRBJ2-2): GAGVSQSPSNKVTEKGKDVELRCDPISGHTALYWYRQSLGQGLEFLIYFQGNSAPDKSGLPSDRFSAERTGGSVSTLTIQRTQQEDSAVYLCASSFPSGGTRGTGELFFGEGSRLTVL.

This clonotype was seen many times. The chain uses TRBV27 and TRBJ2-7, with TRBD2 identical over 7 bases. CDR1 is MNHEY and CDR2 is SMNVEV in the germline V gene (reference sequence). The trim removed 4 bases at V and 7 bases at J, leaving 13 bases unmatched. This CDR3 comprises 15 residues. The CDR3 here is CASSSLTSPRVEQYF. CDR3 DNA sequence: TGTGCCAGCAGTTCCCTGACTAGCCCGAGAGTGGAGCAGTACTTC.

This clonotype was recorded at least ten times. The chain is built from TRBV11-1 and TRBJ2-2; D is uncertain. The V end lost 4 bases, the J end lost 0 bases, and 6 bases lay between the germline ends. The germline V gene encodes CDR1 SGHAT and CDR2 FQDESV (reference sequence). This CDR3 comprises 14 residues. CDR3 nucleotides: TGTGCCAGCAGCTCAGTCCCGAACACCGGGGAGCTGTTTTTT. Its translation: CASSSVPNTGELFF.